One T cell receptor beta chain is described in this entry. Its antigen is undetermined. Naive CD8 populations comprised CD45RO-negative cells positively selected for CCR7, excluding terminally differentiated effector memory CD45RA+ cells. The sample originates from a study of shared clonotypes between healthy human individuals. The V end lost 2 bases, the J end lost 4 bases, and 18 bases lay between the germline ends. The CDR3 sequence is 16 residues long. Germline V gene lookup returns CDR1 MGHRA and CDR2 YSYEKL. General study points: Sequencing depth was expected to affect clonotype sharing among donors.

Clones were read by immunoSEQ multiplex PCR, and TCRdb kept only the in-frame ones, dropping some. Here the sample spans hundreds of thousands of clones, nearly 97% being singletons. The chain joins TRBV4-1 to TRBJ2-7, with D maybe TRBD2 (6 bases). Sequenced material: naive CD8+ T cells sorted from blood. This clonotype was obtained from a woman under 40 in good health. In DNA form, the CDR3 reads TGCGCCAGCAGCCAACGGGGGACGGGCGAGAGATACGAGCAGTACTTC. This translates into CASSQRGTGERYEQYF.